One and the same sample provided the 22 T cell receptor beta chains below, sequenced in a study of Ad26.COV2.S vaccination and SARS-CoV-2 variants. Regarding treatment: roughly 20 received Ad26.COV2.S at low or high dose, single or two shots; 5 received placebo; per-sample allocation not given. Sampling was done on day 63 after the first vaccine or placebo injection. Using immunoSEQ multiplex PCR, the repertoire was profiled, and TCRdb retains in-frame clones only, with some absent. The sample carries over 400,000 clones, 92% recorded once. This specimen consisted of peripheral blood, obtained in a trial of Ad26.COV2.S vaccine versus placebo. The receptors come from a person aged 18-60 years who received the Ad26.COV2.S COVID-19 vaccine or a placebo.

The chain links TRBV5-6 to TRBJ2-7; 7 bases agree with TRBD1. The CDR3 sequence is 15 residues long. V shed 6 bases, J shed 1 base, and the junction held 10 bases outside the gene matches. Germline CDR1 SGHDT, CDR2 YYEEEE. The CDR3 DNA reads TGTGCCAGCAACATCCGGGGCAGGGGGTCCTACGAGCAGTACTTC. This codes for CASNIRGRGSYEQYF.

The chain uses TRBV29-1 and TRBJ1-2; unclear D gene. The V and J ends lost 0 bases and 7 bases respectively, with 18 bases between them. The CDR3 extends over 15 amino acids. Germline V CDR1 and CDR2: SQVTM, ANQGSEA. The CDR3: CSVEDHRAREGGYTF. The DNA for the CDR3 is TGCAGCGTTGAAGATCATAGGGCCCGAGAGGGTGGCTACACCTTC.

V usage is TRBV18 and J usage is TRBJ1-1; the match to TRBD1 covers 7 bases. Looked up from germline, CDR1 is KGHSH and CDR2 is LQKENI. The CDR3 consists of 15 residues. V was clipped by 5 bases and J by 1 base; unmatched bases: 7. CDR3 sequence reads: CASSAYQGGNTEAFF. The CDR3 DNA reads as TGTGCCAGCTCAGCATACCAGGGGGGGAACACTGAAGCTTTCTTT.

Only one count was recorded for this clone. The chain links TRBV27 to TRBJ2-2; weak D call: TRBD2 (5 bases). The V and J ends lost 1 base and 5 bases respectively, with 11 bases between them. This CDR3 region has 15 residues. CDR1 is MNHEY and CDR2 is SMNVEV in the germline V gene (reference sequence). This CDR3 reads CASSLFPSGTGELFF. In DNA form, the CDR3 reads TGTGCCAGCAGTTTATTCCCCAGCGGAACCGGGGAGCTGTTTTTT.

This rearrangement joins TRBV28 to TRBJ1-1; TRBD1 might be the D (6 bases). V lost 8 bases, J lost 6 bases, and 19 bases lay in between. The CDR3 sequence is 14 residues long. The V gene's germline CDR1 is MDHEN and CDR2 SYDVKM. The CDR3 coding sequence is TGTGCCAGCCTTCCGGGGGGGGCTGGGGCTGAAGCTTTCTTT. It is translated as CASLPGGAGAEAFF. The entire variable domain, with the rest obtained from reference TRBV28 and TRBJ1-1, is as follows: DVKVTQSSRYLVKRTGEKVFLECVQDMDHENMFWYRQDPGLGLRLIYFSYDVKMKEKGDIPEGYSVSREKKERFSLILESASTNQTSMYLCASLPGGAGAEAFFGQGTRLTVV.

This clone was counted once. The chain couples TRBV4-2 to TRBJ1-2; 7 nucleotides agree with TRBD1. Losses at the gene ends were 5 bases for V and 4 bases for J; bases not matched to a gene: 7. The germline V gene has CDR1 LGHNA and CDR2 YNFKEQ. This CDR3 has 14 residues. The CDR3 here is CASSETQGSYGYTF. Here the CDR3 DNA reads TGTGCCAGCAGCGAAACACAGGGGTCCTATGGCTACACCTTC.

This clone was seen a few times. The rearrangement uses TRBV7-2 and TRBJ1-1; a weak D match, TRBD1 (5 bases). Trimming took off 2 bases at V and 3 bases at J, with 13 bases between the two ends. Germline CDR1 is SGHTA and CDR2 is FQGNSA. This CDR3 has 15 amino acids. CDR3 nucleotide sequence: TGTGCCAGCAGCTTACAGGGCCCTATAGACACTGAAGCTTTCTTT. Translated: CASSLQGPIDTEAFF.

The V call is TRBV12-3 or TRBV12-4, the J call TRBJ1-6; D call uncertain. Deletions cut 6 bases from V and 8 bases from J, with 11 bases between. CDR3 length: 13 residues. The CDR3 nucleotides read TGTGCCAGCAGCCTCCAACCCGATTCACCCCTCCACTTT. Protein product: CASSLQPDSPLHF.

J is TRBJ2-7 and V is TRBV7-9; 10 nucleotides agree with TRBD1. CDR1 and CDR2 (germline): SEHNR, FQNEAQ (reference sequence). The ends lost 4 bases at V and 6 bases at J; junction bases unmatched: 3. The CDR3 loop spans 13 amino acids. DNA of the CDR3: TGTGCCAGCAGCTCCCGGGACAGGGGCGAGCAGTACTTC. Amino acid sequence: CASSSRDRGEQYF.

V and J are TRBV6-4 and TRBJ2-2, with 8 bases fitting TRBD1. Germline CDR1 reads MRHNA; CDR2 reads SNTAGT. The trim removed 5 bases at V and 1 base at J, leaving 6 bases unmatched. This CDR3 has 16 residues. This CDR3 reads CASSLHGTGNTGELFF. In DNA form, the CDR3 reads TGTGCCAGCAGTCTCCACGGGACAGGGAACACCGGGGAGCTGTTTTTT.

V gene TRBV6-5 combines with J gene TRBJ2-5; D uncertain. CDR3 length: 13 residues. Deletions cut 6 bases from V and 1 base from J, with 9 bases between. The V gene's germline CDR1 is MNHEY and CDR2 SVGAGI. DNA for the CDR3: TGTGCCAGCAGACCGGAAATCCAAGAGACCCAGTACTTC. It codes for CASRPEIQETQYF.

The rearrangement uses TRBV6-1 and TRBJ2-5; no clear D gene. This CDR3 comprises 12 residues. Germline V lookup: CDR1 MNHNS, CDR2 SASEGT. Trimming removed 2 bases from V and 5 bases from J, with 6 bases in between. In nucleotides, the CDR3 is TGTGCCAGCAGTGAATGGTGGGAGACCCAGTACTTC. Protein sequence: CASSEWWETQYF.

The chain combines TRBV9 with TRBJ1-4; no clear D gene. The CDR3 consists of 15 residues. Trimming left V 0 bases short and J 5 bases short, with 11 bases between. Germline V gives CDR1 SGDLS, CDR2 YYNGEE. The CDR3 loop is CASSVDEGINEKLFF. CDR3 coding DNA: TGTGCCAGCAGCGTAGACGAGGGAATAAATGAAAAACTGTTTTTT. Filled out from reference TRBV9 and TRBJ1-4, the complete variable domain reads DSGVTQTPKHLITATGQRVTLRCSPRSGDLSVYWYQQSLDQGLQFLIQYYNGEERAKGNILERFSAQQFPDLHSELNLSSLELGDSALYFCASSVDEGINEKLFFGSGTQLSVL.

Concerning this clone: The germline gene is not matched at one end of the junction; a read error may be the cause. The CDR3 DNA reads TGTGCCAGCTCACCCCCGCCGGGACAGGGCATCAGTTTT. Residues: CASSPPPGQGISF. V and J are TRBV18 and TRBJ1-1, with TRBD1 matching 9 bases. The CDR3 has 13 amino acids. CDR1 and CDR2 from the germline V gene are KGHSH and LQKENI.

The chain carries TRBV5-4 and TRBJ2-2; the D gene is possibly TRBD2 (7 bases). The CDR3 is made up of 17 amino acids. With 4 bases removed from V and 1 base from J, the gap between germline ends came to 17 bases. The germline V gene encodes CDR1 SGHNT and CDR2 YYREEE (reference sequence). The CDR3 sequence: CASSPSRGAQNTGELFF. CDR3 nucleotides: TGTGCCAGCAGCCCTTCCCGGGGGGCCCAGAACACCGGGGAGCTGTTTTTT. The full variable domain, in which reference TRBV5-4 and TRBJ2-2 provide the parts outside the CDR3, is ETGVTQSPTHLIKTRGQQVTLRCSSQSGHNTVSWYQQALGQGPQFIFQYYREEENGRGNFPPRFSGLQFPNYSSELNVNALELDDSALYLCASSPSRGAQNTGELFFGEGSRLTVL.

V gene TRBV7-2 combines with J gene TRBJ2-1, with 9 bases that match TRBD1. Germline CDR1 and CDR2: SGHTA and FQGNSA. The CDR3 sequence is 15 residues long. V was pared by 4 bases and J by 2 bases, with 3 bases of the junction left unmatched. The CDR3 sequence: CASSSDRGTYNEQFF. CDR3 in DNA: TGTGCCAGCAGCTCGGACAGGGGTACCTACAATGAGCAGTTCTTC.

The chain has TRBV18 and TRBJ1-1; perhaps TRBD1 as D (5 bases). The germline CDR1 and CDR2 sequences are KGHSH and LQKENI. The V end was cut by 3 bases, the J end by 3 bases, with 14 bases between. This CDR3 has 15 amino acids. CDR3 nucleotides: TGTGCCAGCTCACCGATGAGGGGCAGTGACACTGAAGCTTTCTTT. Translation gives CASSPMRGSDTEAFF.

The rearrangement uses TRBV2 and TRBJ2-1; the match to TRBD1 covers 9 bases. Germline assignment: CDR1 SNHLY and CDR2 FYNNEI. Trimming cost V 8 bases and J 5 bases; bases outside gene matches: 7. This CDR3 contains 14 residues. The DNA of the CDR3 is TGTGCCAGCCAAGGACAGGGGAGACACAATGAGCAGTTCTTC. Translated, it gives CASQGQGRHNEQFF.

The CDR3 DNA is TGTGCCAGCAGCCCCCAACCACAGGGGGCAGCCCACGAGCAGTACTTC. Its protein product is CASSPQPQGAAHEQYF. The V gene is TRBV7-2, the J gene TRBJ2-7; 9 positions match TRBD1. The trim removed 5 bases at V and 5 bases at J, leaving 13 bases unmatched. Germline CDR1 SGHTA, CDR2 FQGNSA. The CDR3 spans 16 residues.

V gene TRBV11-2 combines with J gene TRBJ2-7; 9 bases are a match to TRBD1. The CDR3 spans 16 residues. V was pared by 5 bases and J by 1 base, with 9 bases of the junction left unmatched. Germline V CDR1 and CDR2: SGHAT, FQNNGV. CDR3 nucleotide sequence: TGTGCCAGCAGCCCGAAGGCGGGACAGGGTTCCTACGAGCAGTACTTC. Translated: CASSPKAGQGSYEQYF.

The CDR3 sequence is CASSEPLTKGAFF. As DNA, the CDR3 is TGCGCCAGCAGTGAACCCCTCACAAAGGGAGCTTTCTTT. The gene calls are TRBV10-2 and TRBJ1-1; D is unresolved. The CDR3 sequence is 13 residues long. CDR1 is WSHSY and CDR2 is SAAADI in the germline V gene. V shed 3 bases and J shed 10 bases, with 15 bases lying between them.

The chain joins TRBV25-1 to TRBJ2-1; a weak D match, TRBD2 (6 bases). This CDR3 is 17 amino acids long. The V and J ends lost 6 bases and 8 bases respectively, with 26 bases between them. CDR1 is MGHDK, CDR2 SYGVNS, per germline. This CDR3 is CASSALPGLKTFDEQFF. DNA for the CDR3: TGTGCCAGCAGCGCCTTACCGGGACTGAAAACTTTTGATGAGCAGTTCTTC. Drawing the rest from reference TRBV25-1 and TRBJ2-1, the complete variable domain is EADIYQTPRYLVIGTGKKITLECSQTMGHDKMYWYQQDPGMELHLIHYSYGVNSTEKGDLSSESTVSRIRTEHFPLTLESARPSHTSQYLCASSALPGLKTFDEQFFGPGTRLTVL.